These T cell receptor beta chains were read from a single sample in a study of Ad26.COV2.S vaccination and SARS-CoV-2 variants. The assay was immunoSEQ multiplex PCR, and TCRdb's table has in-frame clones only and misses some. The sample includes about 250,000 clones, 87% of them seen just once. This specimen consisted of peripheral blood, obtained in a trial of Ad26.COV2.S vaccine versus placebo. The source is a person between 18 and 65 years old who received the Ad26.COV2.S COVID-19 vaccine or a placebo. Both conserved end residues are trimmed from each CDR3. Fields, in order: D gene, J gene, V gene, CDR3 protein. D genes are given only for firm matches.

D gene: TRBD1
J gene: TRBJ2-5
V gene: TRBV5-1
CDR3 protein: ASSIGTDETQY

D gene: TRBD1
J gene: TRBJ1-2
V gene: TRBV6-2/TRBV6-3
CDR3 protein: ASSFGQGGYGYT

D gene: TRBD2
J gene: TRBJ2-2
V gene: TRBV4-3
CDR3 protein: ASSQEWRAGGIRELF

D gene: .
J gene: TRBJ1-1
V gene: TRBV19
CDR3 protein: ASSISLNRENTEAF

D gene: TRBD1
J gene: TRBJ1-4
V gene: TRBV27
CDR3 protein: ASSLTGTNEKLF

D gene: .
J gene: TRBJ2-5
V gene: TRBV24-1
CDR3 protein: ATSDLSTSDSWETQY

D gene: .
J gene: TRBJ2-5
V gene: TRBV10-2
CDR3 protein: ASSETATLAEQETQY

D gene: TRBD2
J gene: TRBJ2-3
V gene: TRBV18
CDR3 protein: ASSPSGGDTQY

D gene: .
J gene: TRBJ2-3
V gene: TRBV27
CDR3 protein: ASSHASGTDTQY

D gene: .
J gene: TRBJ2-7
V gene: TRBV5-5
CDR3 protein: ASNLVPSYEQY

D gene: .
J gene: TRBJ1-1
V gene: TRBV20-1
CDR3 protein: SASLGLNTEAF

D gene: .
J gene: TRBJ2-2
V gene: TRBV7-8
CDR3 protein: ASSFRDGTGELF

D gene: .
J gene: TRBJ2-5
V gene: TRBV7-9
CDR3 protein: ASSHRAPLGGETQY

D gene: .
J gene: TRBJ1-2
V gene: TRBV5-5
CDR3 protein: ASSPLPDANYGYT

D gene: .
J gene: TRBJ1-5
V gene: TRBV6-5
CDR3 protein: ASSYSRANQPQH

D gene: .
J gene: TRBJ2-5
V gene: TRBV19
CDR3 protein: ASSIGDSEETQY

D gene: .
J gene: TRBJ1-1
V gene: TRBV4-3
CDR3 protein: ASSQVALQGTQAF

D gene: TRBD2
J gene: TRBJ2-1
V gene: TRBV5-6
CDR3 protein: ASSSGTSGFNEQF

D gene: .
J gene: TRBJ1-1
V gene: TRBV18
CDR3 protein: ASSEQGGTEAF

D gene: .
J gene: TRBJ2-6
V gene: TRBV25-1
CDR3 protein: ASSPGVSGANVLT

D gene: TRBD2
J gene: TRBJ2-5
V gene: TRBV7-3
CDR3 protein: ASSSSGEGQETQY

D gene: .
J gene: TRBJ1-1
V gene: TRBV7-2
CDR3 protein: ASSSNPGNTEAF

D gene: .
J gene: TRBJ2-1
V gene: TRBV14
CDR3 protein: ASSQSRGGNEQF

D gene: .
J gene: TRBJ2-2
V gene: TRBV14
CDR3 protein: ASSPLDGRENTGELF

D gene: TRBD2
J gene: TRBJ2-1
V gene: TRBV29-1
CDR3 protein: SVEVLAGTYNEQF

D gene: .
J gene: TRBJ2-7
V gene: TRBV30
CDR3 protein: AWSVGDEQY

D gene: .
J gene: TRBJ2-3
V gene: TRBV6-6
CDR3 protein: ASGDSGRRGDTQY

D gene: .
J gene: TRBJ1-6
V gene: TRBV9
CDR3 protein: ASSGWGGDSPLH

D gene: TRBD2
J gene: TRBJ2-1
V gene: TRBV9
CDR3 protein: ASSVVSGGMNEQF

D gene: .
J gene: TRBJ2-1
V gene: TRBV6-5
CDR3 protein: ASSSFLERTEQF

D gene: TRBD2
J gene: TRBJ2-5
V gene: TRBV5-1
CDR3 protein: ASSSGLAGAQETQY

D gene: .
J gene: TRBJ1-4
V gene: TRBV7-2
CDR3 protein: ASSLSGTRNEKLF

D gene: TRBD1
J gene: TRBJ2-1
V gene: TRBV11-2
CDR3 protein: ASSLGTGGEQF

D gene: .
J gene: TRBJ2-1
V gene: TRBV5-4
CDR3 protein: ASSLGLTPYNEQF

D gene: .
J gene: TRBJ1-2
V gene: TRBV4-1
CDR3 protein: ASSQEEGRYGYT

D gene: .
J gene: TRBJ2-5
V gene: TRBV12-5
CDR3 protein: ASGLVGHAQETQY

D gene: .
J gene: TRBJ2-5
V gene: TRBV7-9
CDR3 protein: ASSQETQY

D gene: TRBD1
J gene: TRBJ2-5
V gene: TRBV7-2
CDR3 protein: ASSSDRGTETQY

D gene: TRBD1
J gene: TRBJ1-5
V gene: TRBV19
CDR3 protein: ASSTGGYSNQPQH